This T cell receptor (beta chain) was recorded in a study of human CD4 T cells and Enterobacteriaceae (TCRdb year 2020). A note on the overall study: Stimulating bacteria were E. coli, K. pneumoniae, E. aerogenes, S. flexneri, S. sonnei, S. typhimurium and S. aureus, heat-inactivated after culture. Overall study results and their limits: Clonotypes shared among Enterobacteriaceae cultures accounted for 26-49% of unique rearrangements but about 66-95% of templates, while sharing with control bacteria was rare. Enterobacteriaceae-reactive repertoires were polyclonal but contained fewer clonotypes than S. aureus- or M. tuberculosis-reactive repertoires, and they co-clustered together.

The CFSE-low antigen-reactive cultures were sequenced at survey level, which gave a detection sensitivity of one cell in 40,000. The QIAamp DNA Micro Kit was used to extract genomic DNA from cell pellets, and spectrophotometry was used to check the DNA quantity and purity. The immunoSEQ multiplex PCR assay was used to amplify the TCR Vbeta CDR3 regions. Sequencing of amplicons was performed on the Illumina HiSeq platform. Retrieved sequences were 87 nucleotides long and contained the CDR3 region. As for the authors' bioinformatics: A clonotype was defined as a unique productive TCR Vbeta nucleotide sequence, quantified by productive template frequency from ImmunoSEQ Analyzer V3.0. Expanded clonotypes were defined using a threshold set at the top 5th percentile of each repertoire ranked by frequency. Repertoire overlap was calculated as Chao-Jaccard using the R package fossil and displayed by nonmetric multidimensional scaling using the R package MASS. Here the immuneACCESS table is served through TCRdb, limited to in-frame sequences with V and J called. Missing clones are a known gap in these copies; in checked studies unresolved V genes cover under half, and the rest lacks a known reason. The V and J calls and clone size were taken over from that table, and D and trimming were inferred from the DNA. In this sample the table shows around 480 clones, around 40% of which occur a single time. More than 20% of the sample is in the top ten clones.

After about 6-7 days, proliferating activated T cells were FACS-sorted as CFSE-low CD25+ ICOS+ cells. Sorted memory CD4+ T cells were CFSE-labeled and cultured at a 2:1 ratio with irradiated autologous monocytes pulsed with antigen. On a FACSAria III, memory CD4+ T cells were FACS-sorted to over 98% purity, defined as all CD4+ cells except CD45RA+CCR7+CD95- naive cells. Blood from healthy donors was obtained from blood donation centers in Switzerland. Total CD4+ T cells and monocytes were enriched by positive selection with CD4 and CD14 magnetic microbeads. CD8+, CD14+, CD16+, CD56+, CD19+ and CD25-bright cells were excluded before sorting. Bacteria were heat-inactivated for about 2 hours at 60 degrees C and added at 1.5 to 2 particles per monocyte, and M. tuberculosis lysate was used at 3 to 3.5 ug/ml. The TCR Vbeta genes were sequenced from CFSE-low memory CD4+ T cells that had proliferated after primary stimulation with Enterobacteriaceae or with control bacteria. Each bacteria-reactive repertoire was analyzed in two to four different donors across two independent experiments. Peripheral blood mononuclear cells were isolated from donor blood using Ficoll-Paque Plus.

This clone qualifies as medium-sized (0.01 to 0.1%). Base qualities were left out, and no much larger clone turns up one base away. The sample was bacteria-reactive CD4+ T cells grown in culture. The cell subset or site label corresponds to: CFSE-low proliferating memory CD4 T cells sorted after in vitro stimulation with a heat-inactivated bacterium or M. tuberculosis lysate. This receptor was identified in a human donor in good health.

The bases read TGTGCCAGCAGCCTAAGAGCCGGGACAGGATCTTCACCCCTCCACTTT. Translated, it reads CASSLRAGTGSSPLHF. The rearranged chain carries TRBV28 and TRBJ1-6; 8 bases in the junction line up with TRBD1. CDR3 length: 16 amino acids, cysteine to phenylalanine. Just CDR3 DNA is preserved here, 48 bases in frame from base 1. The germline V gene supplies CDR1 MDHEN and CDR2 SYDVKM. The junction shows trimming of 6 bases on V and 9 bases on J, and the gene matches do not reach 13 bases of it.